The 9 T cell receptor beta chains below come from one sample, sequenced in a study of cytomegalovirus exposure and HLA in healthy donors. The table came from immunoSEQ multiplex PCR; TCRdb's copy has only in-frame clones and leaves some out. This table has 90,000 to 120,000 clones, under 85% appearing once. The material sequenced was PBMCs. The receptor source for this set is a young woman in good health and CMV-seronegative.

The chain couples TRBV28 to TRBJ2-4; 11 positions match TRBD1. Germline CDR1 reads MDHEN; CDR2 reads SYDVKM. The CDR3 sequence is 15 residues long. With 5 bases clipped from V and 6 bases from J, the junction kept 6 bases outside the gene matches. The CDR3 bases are TGTGCCAGCAGTGCGGACAGGGGGCGGATAAACATTCAGTACTTC. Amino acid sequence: CASSADRGRINIQYF.

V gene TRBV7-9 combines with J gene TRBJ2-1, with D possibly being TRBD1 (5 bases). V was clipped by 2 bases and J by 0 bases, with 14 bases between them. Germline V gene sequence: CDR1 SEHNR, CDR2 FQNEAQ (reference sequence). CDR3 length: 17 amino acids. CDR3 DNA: TGTGCCAGCAGCTTAATCATCCAGGGTAGCTCCTACAATGAGCAGTTCTTC. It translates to CASSLIIQGSSYNEQFF.

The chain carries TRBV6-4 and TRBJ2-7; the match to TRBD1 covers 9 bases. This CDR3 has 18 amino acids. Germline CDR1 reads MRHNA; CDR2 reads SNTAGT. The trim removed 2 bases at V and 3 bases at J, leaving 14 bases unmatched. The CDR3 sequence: CASSDRCLSWDRDYEQYF. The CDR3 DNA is TGTGCCAGCAGTGACCGGTGTCTGAGTTGGGACAGGGACTACGAGCAGTACTTC.

The CDR3 nucleotides read TGTGCCAGTTGGACAGGTCAAACTGAAGCTTTCTTT. Translation gives CASWTGQTEAFF. This chain links TRBV27 with TRBJ1-1; 7 nucleotides agree with TRBD1. The CDR3 runs to 12 residues. In germline, CDR1 is MNHEY, CDR2 SMNVEV (reference sequence). V shed 9 bases, J shed 5 bases, and the junction held 6 bases outside the gene matches.

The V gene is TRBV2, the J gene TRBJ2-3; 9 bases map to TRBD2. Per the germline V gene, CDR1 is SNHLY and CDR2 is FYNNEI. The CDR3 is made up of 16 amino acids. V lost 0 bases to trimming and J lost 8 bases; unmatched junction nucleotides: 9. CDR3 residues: CASSEAVAGGRGTQYF. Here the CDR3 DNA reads TGTGCCAGCAGTGAAGCCGTGGCGGGGGGGCGGGGTACGCAGTATTTT.

CDR3 in DNA: TGTGCCAGCATTAATCCCGACAGGGCGCAGGGGAACGAGCAGTACTTC. This sequence encodes CASINPDRAQGNEQYF. The gene calls are TRBV2 and TRBJ2-7; 7 bases agree with TRBD1. Per the germline V gene, CDR1 is SNHLY and CDR2 is FYNNEI. J lost 5 bases, V lost 7 bases, and 17 bases had no gene match. The CDR3 has 16 amino acids.

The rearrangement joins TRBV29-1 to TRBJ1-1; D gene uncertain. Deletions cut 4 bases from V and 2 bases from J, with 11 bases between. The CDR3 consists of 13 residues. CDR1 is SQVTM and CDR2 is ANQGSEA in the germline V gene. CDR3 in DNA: TGCAGCGTTGCCCTCTCAACTAACACTGAAGCTTTCTTT. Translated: CSVALSTNTEAFF.

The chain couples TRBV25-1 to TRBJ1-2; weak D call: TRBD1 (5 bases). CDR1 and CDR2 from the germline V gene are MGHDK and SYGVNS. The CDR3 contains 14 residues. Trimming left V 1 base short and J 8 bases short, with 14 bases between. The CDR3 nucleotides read TGTGCCAGCAGTGAATCCAGGGCGCGGGGAGGCTACACCTTC. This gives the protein CASSESRARGGYTF.

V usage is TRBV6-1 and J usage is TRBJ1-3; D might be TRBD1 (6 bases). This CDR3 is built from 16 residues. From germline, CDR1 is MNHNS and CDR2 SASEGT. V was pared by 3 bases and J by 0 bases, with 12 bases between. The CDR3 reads CASSEDSASSGNTIYF. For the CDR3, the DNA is TGTGCCAGCAGTGAGGACAGCGCGAGCTCTGGAAACACCATATATTTT.